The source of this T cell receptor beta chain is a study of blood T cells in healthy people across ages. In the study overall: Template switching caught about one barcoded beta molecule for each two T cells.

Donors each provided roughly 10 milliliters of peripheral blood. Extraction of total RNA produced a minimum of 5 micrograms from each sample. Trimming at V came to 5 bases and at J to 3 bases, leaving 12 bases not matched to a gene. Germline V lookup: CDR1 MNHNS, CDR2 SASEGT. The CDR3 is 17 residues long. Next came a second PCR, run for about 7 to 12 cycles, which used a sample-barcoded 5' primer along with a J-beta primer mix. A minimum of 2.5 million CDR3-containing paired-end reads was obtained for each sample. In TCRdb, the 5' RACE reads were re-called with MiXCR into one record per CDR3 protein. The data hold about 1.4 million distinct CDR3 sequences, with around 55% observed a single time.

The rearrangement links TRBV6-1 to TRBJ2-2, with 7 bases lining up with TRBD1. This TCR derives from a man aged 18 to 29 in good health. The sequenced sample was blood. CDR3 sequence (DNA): TGTGCCAGCAGTCCCCGGACAGGTGGGGGTGACACCGGGGAGCTGTTTTTT. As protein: CASSPRTGGGDTGELFF.